This T cell receptor beta chain was identified during a study of blood T cell repertoires in COVID-19. Sequenced by immunoSEQ multiplex PCR; TCRdb stores in-frame clones only, minus some. The sample holds 160,000 or so clones; 87% are singletons and the top ten take around 1.2%. This CDR3 is built from 14 residues. Between the trimmed V and J ends, which lost 0 bases and 7 bases, there was a span of 10 bases. CDR1 and CDR2 (germline): MNHNY, SVGAGI (reference sequence). This rearrangement joins TRBV6-6 to TRBJ1-5; D might be TRBD1 (5 bases). This TCR was recovered from a human donor with acute COVID-19. The donor label of this sample is uncertain. The source material was PBMCs or T cells enriched from blood (not recorded which). CDR3 amino acids: CASSYSGAKQPQHF. Written as DNA, the CDR3 is TGTGCCAGCAGTTACTCTGGGGCCAAACAGCCCCAGCATTTT.